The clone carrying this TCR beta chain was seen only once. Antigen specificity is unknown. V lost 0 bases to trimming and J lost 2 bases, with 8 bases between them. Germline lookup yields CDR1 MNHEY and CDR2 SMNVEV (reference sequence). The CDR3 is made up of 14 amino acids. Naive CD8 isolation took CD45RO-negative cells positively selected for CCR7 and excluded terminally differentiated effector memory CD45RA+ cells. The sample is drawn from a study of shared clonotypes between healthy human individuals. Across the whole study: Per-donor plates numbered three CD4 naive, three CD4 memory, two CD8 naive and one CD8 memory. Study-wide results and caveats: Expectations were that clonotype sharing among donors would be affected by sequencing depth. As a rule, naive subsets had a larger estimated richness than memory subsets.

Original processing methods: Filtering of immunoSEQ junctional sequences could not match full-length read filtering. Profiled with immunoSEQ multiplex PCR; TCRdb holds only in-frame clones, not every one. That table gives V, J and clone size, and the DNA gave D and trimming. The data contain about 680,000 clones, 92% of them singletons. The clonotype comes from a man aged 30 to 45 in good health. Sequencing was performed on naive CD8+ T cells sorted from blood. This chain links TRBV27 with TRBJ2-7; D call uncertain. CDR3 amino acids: CASSLSDAPYEQYF. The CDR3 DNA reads TGTGCCAGCAGTTTATCAGACGCACCCTACGAGCAGTACTTC.